This T cell receptor beta chain was observed in a study of blood T cell repertoires in COVID-19. In the study overall: Sites across the United States, Italy and Spain contributed samples from acute and convalescent COVID-19. From T cells, B-cell-depleted T cells, or PBMCs came the material, which was cDNA or gDNA.

Original methodology: Amplification from reference gene primers served as the basis for estimated nucleated cell counts. Here immunoSEQ multiplex PCR was the method, and the copy in TCRdb shows in-frame clones only, minus some. V, J and clone size were drawn from that table, and D and trimming were deduced from the DNA. The sample includes under 70,000 clones, 90% seen only once; the top ten take approximately 15%. Looked up from germline, CDR1 is SGHVS and CDR2 is FQNEAQ. Trimming left V 0 bases short and J 9 bases short, with 12 bases between. This CDR3 is 15 amino acids long. This clone was counted once.

The chain carries TRBV7-8 and TRBJ1-6; D gene ambiguous. This TCR was sampled from a human donor with active COVID-19. The donor label of this sample is uncertain. Sequencing input: peripheral blood. The CDR3 region is CASSLANSGSSPLHF. The CDR3 coding sequence is TGTGCCAGCAGCTTAGCGAACAGTGGGAGTTCACCCCTCCACTTT. Full variable domain (outside the CDR3, taken from reference TRBV7-8 and TRBJ1-6): GAGVSQSPRYKVAKRGQDVALRCDPISGHVSLFWYQQALGQGPEFLTYFQNEAQLDKSGLPSDRFFAERPEGSVSTLKIQRTQQEDSAVYLCASSLANSGSSPLHFGNGTRLTVT.